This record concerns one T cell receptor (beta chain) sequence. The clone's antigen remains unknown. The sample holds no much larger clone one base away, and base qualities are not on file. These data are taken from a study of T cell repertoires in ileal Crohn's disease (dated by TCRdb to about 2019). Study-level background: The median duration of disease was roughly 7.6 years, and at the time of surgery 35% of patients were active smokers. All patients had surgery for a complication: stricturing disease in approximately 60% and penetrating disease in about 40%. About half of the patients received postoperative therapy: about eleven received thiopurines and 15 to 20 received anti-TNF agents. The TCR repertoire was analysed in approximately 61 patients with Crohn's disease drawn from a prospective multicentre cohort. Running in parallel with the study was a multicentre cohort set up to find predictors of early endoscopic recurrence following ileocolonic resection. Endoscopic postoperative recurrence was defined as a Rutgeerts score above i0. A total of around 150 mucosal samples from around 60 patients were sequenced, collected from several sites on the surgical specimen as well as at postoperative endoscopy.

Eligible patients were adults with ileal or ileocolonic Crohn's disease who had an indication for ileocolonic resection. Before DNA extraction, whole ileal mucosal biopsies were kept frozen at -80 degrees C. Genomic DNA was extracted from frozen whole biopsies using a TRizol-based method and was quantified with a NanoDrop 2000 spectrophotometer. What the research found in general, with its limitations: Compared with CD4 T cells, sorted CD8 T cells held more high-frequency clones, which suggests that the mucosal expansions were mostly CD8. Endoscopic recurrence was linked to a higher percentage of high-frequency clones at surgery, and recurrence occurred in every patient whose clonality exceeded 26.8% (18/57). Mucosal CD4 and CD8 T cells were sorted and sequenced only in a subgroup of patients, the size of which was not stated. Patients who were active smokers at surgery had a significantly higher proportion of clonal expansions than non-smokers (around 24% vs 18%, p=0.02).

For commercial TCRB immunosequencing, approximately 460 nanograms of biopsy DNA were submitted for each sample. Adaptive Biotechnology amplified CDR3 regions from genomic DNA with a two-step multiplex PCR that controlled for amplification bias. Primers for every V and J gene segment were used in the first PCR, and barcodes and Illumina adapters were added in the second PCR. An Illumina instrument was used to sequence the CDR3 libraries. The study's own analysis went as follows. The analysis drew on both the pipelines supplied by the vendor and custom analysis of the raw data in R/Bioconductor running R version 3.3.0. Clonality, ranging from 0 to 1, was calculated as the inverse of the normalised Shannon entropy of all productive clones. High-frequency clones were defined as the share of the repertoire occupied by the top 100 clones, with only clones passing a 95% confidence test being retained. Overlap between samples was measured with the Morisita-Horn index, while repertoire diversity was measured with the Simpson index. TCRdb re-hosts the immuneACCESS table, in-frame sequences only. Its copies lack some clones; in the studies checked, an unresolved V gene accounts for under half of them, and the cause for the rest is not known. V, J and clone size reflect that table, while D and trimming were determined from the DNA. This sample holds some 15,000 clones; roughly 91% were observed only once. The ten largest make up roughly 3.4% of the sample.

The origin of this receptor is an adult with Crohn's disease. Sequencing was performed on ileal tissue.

The nucleotide sequence reads TGTGCCAGTCTACCAAAGGGGATTAGCACAGATACGCAGTATTTT. The resulting protein is CASLPKGISTDTQYF. The chain joins TRBV2 to TRBJ2-3; the D region possibly corresponds to TRBD1 (5 bases align). CDR3 length: 15 amino acids, cysteine to phenylalanine. Only the CDR3 region is kept as DNA, spanning 45 bases read in frame from base 1. The germline V gene sets CDR1 to SNHLY and CDR2 to FYNNEI. V is reduced by 9 bases and J by 0 bases, leaving a spacing of 16 bases between them.